Presented here are 13 T cell receptor beta chains from one specimen sequenced in a study of blood T cell repertoires in COVID-19. Only in-frame clones appear in the TCRdb table, and some are missing; sequencing was by immunoSEQ multiplex PCR. This sample has 60,000 to 75,000 clones, with about 88% found just once. Specimen: peripheral blood. All receptors derive from a human donor in a cohort sampled during active COVID-19.

V gene TRBV7-9 combines with J gene TRBJ2-3, with 7 bases fitting TRBD2. Germline V gene sequence: CDR1 SEHNR, CDR2 FQNEAQ (reference sequence). With V trimmed by 3 bases and J by 6 bases, 9 bases remained unmatched. This CDR3 region has 15 residues. The CDR3 loop is CASSFGLAAADTQYF. The CDR3 region has the DNA TGTGCCAGCAGCTTCGGGCTAGCGGCCGCCGATACGCAGTATTTT.

The rearrangement links TRBV7-2 to TRBJ2-7, with 7 bases fitting TRBD2. The germline V gene has CDR1 SGHTA and CDR2 FQGNSA. J gave up 3 bases and V 3 bases, and 8 bases lay outside the gene matches. The CDR3 is 15 residues long. CDR3: CASSFRWGGDYEQYF. The CDR3 DNA follows: TGTGCCAGCAGCTTCCGTTGGGGGGGGGACTACGAGCAGTACTTC.

The rearrangement links TRBV28 to TRBJ1-4; D is ambiguous. V was clipped by 5 bases and J by 10 bases, with 17 bases between them. This CDR3 has 14 amino acids. CDR1 is MDHEN, CDR2 SYDVKM, per germline. The CDR3: CASSEPEAWGKLFF. Written as DNA, the CDR3 is TGTGCCAGCAGTGAACCGGAGGCATGGGGAAAACTGTTTTTT.

This chain uses TRBV5-1 with TRBJ2-5; D gene ambiguous. Germline-derived CDR1 and CDR2 are SGHRS and YFSETQ. This CDR3 region has 15 residues. V was pared by 3 bases and J by 5 bases, with 17 bases between. CDR3: CASSSRVGDGETQYF. CDR3 nucleotide sequence: TGCGCCAGCAGCTCCCGAGTGGGCGATGGGGAGACCCAGTACTTC.

V is TRBV11-2 and J is TRBJ2-7, with 11 positions matching TRBD1. The trim removed 5 bases at V and 2 bases at J, leaving 11 bases unmatched. In germline, CDR1 is SGHAT, CDR2 FQNNGV. This CDR3 contains 17 residues. DNA for the CDR3: TGTGCCAGCAGCCCCCCTCTGTCGGGACAGGGGGCCTACGAGCAGTACTTC. Translated, it gives CASSPPLSGQGAYEQYF. Combining the CDR3 with reference TRBV11-2 and TRBJ2-7 gives the whole variable domain EAGVAQSPRYKIIEKRQSVAFWCNPISGHATLYWYQQILGQGPKLLIQFQNNGVVDDSQLPKDRFSAERLKGVDSTLKIQPAKLEDSAVYLCASSPPLSGQGAYEQYFGPGTRLTVT.

The genes are TRBV14 and TRBJ2-7; possibly TRBD2 for D (5 bases). The CDR3 is 14 residues long. The V gene's germline CDR1 is SGHDN and CDR2 FVKESK. Trimming shortened V by 6 bases and J by 4 bases, and 16 bases separated the two germline ends. The CDR3 region has the DNA TGTGCCAGCAGGCCCTCGGACTCTTTATACGAGCAGTACTTC. Amino acids: CASRPSDSLYEQYF.

The chain is built from TRBV29-1 and TRBJ1-5; D possibly corresponds to TRBD1 (5 bases). The germline V gene encodes CDR1 SQVTM and CDR2 ANQGSEA. The V end lost 4 bases, the J end lost 3 bases, and 10 bases lay between the germline ends. The CDR3 spans 13 residues. The CDR3 here is CSVVGVPNQPQHF. Written as DNA, the CDR3 is TGCAGCGTTGTAGGGGTGCCCAATCAGCCCCAGCATTTT. Looking up the rest from reference TRBV29-1 and TRBJ1-5 gives the full variable domain: SAVISQKPSRDICQRGTSLTIQCQVDSQVTMMFWYRQQPGQSLTLIATANQGSEATYESGFVIDKFPISRPNLTFSTLTVSNMSPEDSSIYLCSVVGVPNQPQHFGDGTRLSIL.

V and J are TRBV18 and TRBJ2-1; TRBD1 agrees at 9 bases. After removal of 3 bases from V and 2 bases from J, the junction contained 2 bases not matched to a gene. CDR1 and CDR2 (germline): KGHSH, LQKENI. The CDR3 runs 15 residues. The CDR3 loop is CASSPGQGTYNEQFF. CDR3 DNA sequence: TGTGCCAGCTCACCGGGACAGGGCACCTACAATGAGCAGTTCTTC.

The rearrangement uses TRBV6-4 and TRBJ1-2; D not certain. The CDR3 has 12 amino acids. Trimming left V 11 bases short and J 4 bases short, with 14 bases between. Germline lookup yields CDR1 MRHNA and CDR2 SNTAGT. CDR3 sequence (DNA): TGTGCCCAAGACGTGGGCAGCTATGGCTACACCTTC. Translated: CAQDVGSYGYTF.

Here the CDR3 DNA reads TGTGCCAGCAGTGGAATGGGACCTACGGAGGGAGATACGCAGTATTTT. As protein: CASSGMGPTEGDTQYF. The chain employs TRBV28 and TRBJ2-3; D might be TRBD2 (6 bases). The germline gives CDR1 MDHEN, CDR2 SYDVKM. The CDR3 sequence is 16 residues long. V lost 5 bases and J 5 bases, leaving 20 bases between the germline ends.

The V gene is TRBV29-1, the J gene TRBJ1-2; a weak D match, TRBD1 (6 bases). Germline V gene data show CDR1 as SQVTM and CDR2 as ANQGSEA. The CDR3 is 11 amino acids. In DNA form, the CDR3 reads TGCGGGGCCCAACAGGGAAGTGGCTACACCTTC. Protein sequence: CGAQQGSGYTF.

Here the CDR3 DNA reads TGTGCCAGCAGTGATTCCGGAGCGGGAGGACCGGGGTGGAGTCCCGAGCAGTACTTC. It translates to CASSDSGAGGPGWSPEQYF. V and J are TRBV2 and TRBJ2-7; 9 bases map to TRBD2. This CDR3 is built from 19 residues. Germline CDR1 reads SNHLY; CDR2 reads FYNNEI. V shed 3 bases and J 6 bases; nucleotides not matched to a gene: 21.

The chain carries TRBV12-3 or TRBV12-4 and TRBJ2-2, with D possibly being TRBD1 (5 bases). This CDR3 spans 13 amino acids. The V end was cut by 7 bases, the J end by 2 bases, with 8 bases between. The CDR3 loop reads CASTRGNTGELFF. Here the CDR3 DNA reads TGTGCCAGCACTAGGGGTAACACCGGGGAGCTGTTTTTT.